One and the same sample provided the 27 T cell receptor beta chains below, sequenced in a study of T cells in localized non-small cell lung cancer. TCRdb keeps only in-frame clones here, not all; method: immunoSEQ multiplex PCR. Among around 70,000 clones, roughly 83% were seen once, and the ten largest hold 1.3%. This specimen was peripheral blood, taken before any cancer treatment. Receptors originate from a female donor aged 60 or older with stage I lung adenocarcinoma.

This clone was found a few times. The chain employs TRBV4-2 and TRBJ2-2, with TRBD2 matching 7 bases. This CDR3 contains 14 residues. The junction had 5 bases not matched to a gene; V was cut back by 2 bases and J by 8 bases. Germline values: CDR1 LGHNA, CDR2 YNFKEQ. CDR3: CASSQTRAGGELFF. CDR3 nucleotide sequence: TGTGCCAGCAGCCAAACCCGAGCGGGAGGGGAGCTGTTTTTT.

This chain joins TRBV27 and TRBJ1-1; D possibly corresponds to TRBD1 (5 bases). The CDR3 consists of 16 residues. V shed 7 bases and J shed 4 bases, with 22 bases lying between them. Germline V gene lookup returns CDR1 MNHEY and CDR2 SMNVEV (reference sequence). This chain's CDR3 is CASKYQGMSSVTEAFF. CDR3 DNA: TGTGCCAGCAAATACCAGGGTATGAGTTCGGTCACTGAAGCTTTCTTT.

This clone was detected only once. J is TRBJ2-7 and V is TRBV18; 9 bases agree with TRBD1. The V segment lost 5 bases and the J segment 6 bases; nucleotides outside the gene matches: 5. Germline CDR1 and CDR2: KGHSH and LQKENI. The CDR3 is 13 residues long. The CDR3 loop reads CASSTGTGSEQYF. In DNA form, the CDR3 reads TGTGCCAGCTCAACCGGGACAGGGAGCGAGCAGTACTTC. Full variable domain (missing parts from reference TRBV18 and TRBJ2-7): NAGVMQNPRHLVRRRGQEARLRCSPMKGHSHVYWYRQLPEEGLKFMVYLQKENIIDESGMPKERFSAEFPKEGPSILRIQQVVRGDSAAYFCASSTGTGSEQYFGPGTRLTVT.

The chain uses TRBV15 and TRBJ2-1, with 9 bases aligning to TRBD2. This CDR3 comprises 17 residues. With 0 bases clipped from V and 7 bases from J, the junction kept 10 bases outside the gene matches. Germline loops: CDR1 LNHNV, CDR2 YYDKDF (reference sequence). CDR3 loop: CATSRDIASGGRNEQFF. In DNA form, the CDR3 reads TGTGCCACCAGCAGAGATATTGCCAGCGGGGGGAGAAATGAGCAGTTCTTC.

In nucleotides, the CDR3 is TGTGCCAGCAGCTTAGAGGTGTTTCCAGCAACTAATGAAAAACTGTTTTTT. This translates into CASSLEVFPATNEKLFF. J is TRBJ1-4 and V is TRBV7-6, with no clear D. Germline CDR1 and CDR2: SGHVS and FNYEAQ. V was shortened by 1 base and J by 0 bases, with 12 bases between the two germline ends. The CDR3 covers 17 residues.

About this clone itself: Different DNA sequences within this sample yield the same CDR3. V gene TRBV5-1 combines with J gene TRBJ2-7, with 7 nucleotides matching TRBD1. CDR3 length: 15 amino acids. The germline CDR1 and CDR2 sequences are SGHRS and YFSETQ. Trimming took 0 bases from V and 6 from J; bases not matched to a gene: 9. CDR3 sequence reads: CASSLDRAGGREQYF. Here the CDR3 DNA reads TGCGCCAGCAGCTTGGATAGGGCAGGGGGTCGCGAGCAGTACTTC.

V is TRBV6-1 and J is TRBJ1-1; 8 bases match TRBD1. Germline V gene data show CDR1 as MNHNS and CDR2 as SASEGT. There are 15 residues in the CDR3. Losses at the gene ends were 5 bases for V and 0 bases for J; bases not matched to a gene: 5. This chain's CDR3 is CASSPGTGMNTEAFF. CDR3 coding DNA: TGTGCCAGCAGTCCCGGGACAGGTATGAACACTGAAGCTTTCTTT.

V gene TRBV2 combines with J gene TRBJ2-5, with no clear D. The CDR3 contains 10 residues. Germline CDR1 reads SNHLY; CDR2 reads FYNNEI. Trimming took off 4 bases at V and 5 bases at J, with 2 bases between the two ends. CDR3 nucleotides: TGTGCCAGCAGTGTGGAGACCCAGTACTTC. This gives the protein CASSVETQYF.

CDR3 DNA: TGTGCCAGCAGCTCCGTGATGAACACTGAAGCTTTCTTT. Encoded protein: CASSSVMNTEAFF. The chain combines TRBV28 with TRBJ1-1; D is ambiguous. In germline, CDR1 is MDHEN, CDR2 SYDVKM. V lost 6 bases and J 0 bases, leaving 8 bases between the germline ends. The CDR3 contains 13 residues.

In this sample, this clone turned up once. This chain joins TRBV7-3 and TRBJ2-2, with 9 bases lining up with TRBD2. CDR3 length equals 16 residues. V was clipped by 0 bases and J by 6 bases; unmatched bases: 5. CDR1 is SGHTA, CDR2 FQGTGA, per germline. The CDR3 here is CASSLTVSGRPGELFF. The CDR3 DNA is TGTGCCAGCAGCTTAACTGTCAGCGGGAGGCCCGGGGAGCTGTTTTTT. Variable domain in full (rest from reference TRBV7-3 and TRBJ2-2): GAGVSQTPSNKVTEKGKYVELRCDPISGHTALYWYRQSLGQGPEFLIYFQGTGAADDSGLPNDRFFAVRPEGSVSTLKIQRTERGDSAVYLCASSLTVSGRPGELFFGEGSRLTVL.

As regards this clone: Other DNA sequences within the sample encode an identical CDR3. The genes are TRBV5-1 and TRBJ2-5, with D perhaps TRBD1 (6 bases). V lost 4 bases and J 2 bases, leaving 12 bases between the germline ends. CDR3 length equals 14 residues. Per the germline V gene, CDR1 is SGHRS and CDR2 is YFSETQ. CDR3 region: CASSLDSFQETQYF. The CDR3 coding sequence is TGCGCCAGCAGCCTGGACAGTTTTCAAGAGACCCAGTACTTC.

The chain links TRBV28 to TRBJ2-1, with 12 bases identical to TRBD1. Germline lookup yields CDR1 MDHEN and CDR2 SYDVKM. V lost 9 bases, J lost 9 bases, and 12 bases stayed unmatched. CDR3 length equals 15 residues. This CDR3 is CASWPGTGGRSEQFF. Written as DNA, the CDR3 is TGTGCCAGTTGGCCCGGGACAGGGGGCAGGAGTGAGCAGTTCTTC.

This chain uses TRBV4-2 with TRBJ2-1; 10 positions match TRBD2. CDR1 is LGHNA, CDR2 YNFKEQ, per germline. This CDR3 comprises 16 residues. The trim removed 0 bases at V and 6 bases at J, leaving 5 bases unmatched. CDR3 region: CASSQDESSGGNEQFF. The CDR3 bases are TGTGCCAGCAGCCAAGATGAGTCTAGCGGGGGCAATGAGCAGTTCTTC.

The chain combines TRBV5-1 with TRBJ2-1; 8 bases line up with TRBD2. CDR3 length equals 14 residues. CDR1 is SGHRS and CDR2 is YFSETQ in the germline V gene. The V and J ends lost 6 bases and 5 bases, in that order; junction bases with no gene match: 7. Written as DNA, the CDR3 is TGCGCCAGCACCCTTAGCGGGACCGACAATGAGCAGTTCTTC. Encoded protein: CASTLSGTDNEQFF.

The rearrangement joins TRBV7-9 to TRBJ2-3, with 10 bases matching TRBD2. Trimming at V came to 1 base and at J to 5 bases, leaving 9 bases not matched to a gene. Per the germline V gene, CDR1 is SEHNR and CDR2 is FQNEAQ (reference sequence). This CDR3 has 17 residues. CDR3 DNA: TGTGCCAGCAGCTTAGGGCCAGCGGGAGGGCCAATAGATACGCAGTATTTT. This codes for CASSLGPAGGPIDTQYF.

This CDR3 is CASRPGREADTQYF. In nucleotides, the CDR3 is TGTGCCAGCAGACCGGGACGCGAGGCCGATACGCAGTATTTT. This chain uses TRBV2 with TRBJ2-3; D possibly matches TRBD1 or TRBD2 (5 bases each). The CDR3 extends over 14 amino acids. Looked up from germline, CDR1 is SNHLY and CDR2 is FYNNEI. The ends were cut back, 6 bases at V and 6 bases at J, with 16 bases in the middle.

This sequence joins TRBV29-1 and TRBJ2-5; 11 nucleotides line up with TRBD2. The CDR3 covers 13 residues. The ends lost 7 bases at V and 5 bases at J; junction bases unmatched: 6. Per the germline V gene, CDR1 is SQVTM and CDR2 is ANQGSEA. The CDR3 bases are TGCAGCGCGAGACTAGCGGGGCTGGAGACCCAGTACTTC. Protein: CSARLAGLETQYF.

This rearrangement joins TRBV7-9 to TRBJ2-1; D might be TRBD2 (5 bases). Germline CDR1 reads SEHNR; CDR2 reads FQNEAQ (reference sequence). This CDR3 has 18 residues. The V gene lost 1 base and the J gene lost 6 bases, with 22 bases spanning the gap. The CDR3 loop is CASSLVRGLVGGFNEQFF. The CDR3 DNA reads as TGTGCCAGCAGCTTAGTTCGGGGTCTAGTCGGTGGCTTCAATGAGCAGTTCTTC.

The chain joins TRBV7-2 to TRBJ1-2, with D tentatively TRBD1 (5 bases). Germline-derived CDR1 and CDR2 are SGHTA and FQGNSA. This CDR3 comprises 14 residues. Trimming took off 2 bases at V and 8 bases at J, with 15 bases between the two ends. CDR3 DNA sequence: TGTGCCAGCAGCTTAAACGCAGGGACTGACGGCTACACCTTC. This sequence encodes CASSLNAGTDGYTF.

The sample holds a few counts of this clone. This chain uses TRBV5-4 with TRBJ2-1; TRBD1 is a possible D gene (6 bases). Germline CDR1 and CDR2: SGHNT and YYREEE (reference sequence). Trimming took 4 bases from V and 4 from J, leaving 15 bases between them. The CDR3 has 15 residues. The CDR3 is CASSQARTAYNEQFF. Written as DNA, the CDR3 is TGTGCCAGCAGCCAGGCCCGGACAGCTTACAATGAGCAGTTCTTC.

The CDR3 sequence is CASSLDRVPGYGYTF. The CDR3 region has the DNA TGTGCCAGCAGCCTTGACAGAGTCCCTGGCTATGGCTACACCTTC. The rearrangement uses TRBV5-8 and TRBJ1-2; TRBD1 might be the D (5 bases). V shed 4 bases and J shed 4 bases, with 17 bases lying between them. Germline CDR1 and CDR2: SGHTS and YDEGEE. The CDR3 runs to 15 residues.

The J gene is TRBJ2-3, the V gene TRBV9; tentatively, D is TRBD1 (6 bases). CDR3 size: 15 residues. V lost 4 bases and J lost 6, with 18 bases in between. Looked up from germline, CDR1 is SGDLS and CDR2 is YYNGEE. The CDR3 reads CASSPGPAGADTQYF. The DNA for the CDR3 is TGTGCCAGCAGCCCCGGACCCGCAGGGGCGGATACGCAGTATTTT.

The V gene is TRBV28, the J gene TRBJ2-1; D remains unclear. Germline V gene sequence: CDR1 MDHEN, CDR2 SYDVKM. Trimming took 5 bases from V and 6 from J, leaving 11 bases between them. This CDR3 has 13 amino acids. The CDR3 DNA sequence: TGTGCCAGCAGTCCCGACCCCGCCAATGAGCAGTTCTTC. It specifies CASSPDPANEQFF.

The V call is TRBV28, the J call TRBJ2-7, with 7 bases lining up with TRBD1. Germline CDR1 and CDR2: MDHEN and SYDVKM. Trimming at V came to 6 bases and at J to 1 base, leaving 3 bases not matched to a gene. The CDR3 extends over 13 amino acids. As DNA, the CDR3 is TGTGCCAGCAGGCCGGGACAGTCCTACGAGCAGTACTTC. Residues: CASRPGQSYEQYF.

The chain combines TRBV6-1 with TRBJ1-1; D possibly corresponds to TRBD1 (6 bases). The germline CDR1 and CDR2 sequences are MNHNS and SASEGT. CDR3 length equals 13 residues. The ends were cut back, 2 bases at V and 4 bases at J, with 8 bases in the middle. In DNA form, the CDR3 reads TGTGCCAGCAGTGAAACCAGGGGCACTGAAGCTTTCTTT. This codes for CASSETRGTEAFF.

The chain couples TRBV29-1 to TRBJ1-3; possible D gene TRBD1, 6 bases. The length of the CDR3 is 13 residues. V shed 6 bases and J shed 2 bases, with 11 bases lying between them. Germline assignment: CDR1 SQVTM and CDR2 ANQGSEA. The CDR3 DNA is TGCAGCGTAGAAACAGGGACTGGAAACACCATATATTTT. Its protein is CSVETGTGNTIYF.

V usage is TRBV19 and J usage is TRBJ2-1; D is uncertain. V was pared by 5 bases and J by 12 bases, with 11 bases between. CDR3 length: 11 residues. Germline V gives CDR1 LNHDA, CDR2 SQIVND (reference sequence). CDR3 coding DNA: TGTGCCAGTAGTTCCCTCGGGCTGCAGTTCTTC. Protein sequence: CASSSLGLQFF.